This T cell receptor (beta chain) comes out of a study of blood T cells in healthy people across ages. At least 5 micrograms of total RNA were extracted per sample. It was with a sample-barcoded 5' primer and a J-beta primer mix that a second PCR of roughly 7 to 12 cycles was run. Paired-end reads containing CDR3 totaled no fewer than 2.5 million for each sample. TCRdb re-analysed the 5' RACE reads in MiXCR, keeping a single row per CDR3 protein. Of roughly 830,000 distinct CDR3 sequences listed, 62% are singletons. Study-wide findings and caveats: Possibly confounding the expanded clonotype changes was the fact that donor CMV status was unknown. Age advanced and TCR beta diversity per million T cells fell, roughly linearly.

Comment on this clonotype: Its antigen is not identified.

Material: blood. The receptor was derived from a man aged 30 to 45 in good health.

The CDR3 DNA reads TGTGCCAGCAGCTTTGGCATTCTCGGGAATGAGCAGTTCTTC. Amino acids: CASSFGILGNEQFF. This chain uses TRBV11-2 with TRBJ2-1; D gene unclear. Germline CDR1 reads SGHAT; CDR2 reads FQNNGV. The CDR3 totals 14 residues. Trimming took off 3 bases at V and 7 bases at J, with 13 bases between the two ends.